This T cell receptor beta chain was observed in a study of shared clonotypes between healthy human individuals. Germline CDR1 is SEHNR and CDR2 is FQNEAQ (reference sequence). CDR3 length: 14 amino acids. With 3 bases removed from V and 6 bases from J, the gap between germline ends came to 14 bases. Only in-frame clones appear in the TCRdb table, and some are missing; sequencing was by immunoSEQ multiplex PCR. This table holds 1.5 million to 2.5 million clones, about 95% found once. Naive CD8 cells were CD45RO-negative, positively selected for CCR7, excluding terminally differentiated effector memory CD45RA+ cells. Every donor, a Caucasian adult, lived in Nashville, Tennessee.

The sequenced sample was naive CD8+ T cells sorted from blood. This TCR derives from a man aged 18 to 30 in good health. V usage is TRBV7-9 and J usage is TRBJ1-1; maybe TRBD1 (6 bases). This CDR3 is CASSFLGGPPEAFF. The CDR3 nucleotides are TGTGCCAGCAGCTTTCTTGGGGGCCCCCCTGAAGCTTTCTTT.